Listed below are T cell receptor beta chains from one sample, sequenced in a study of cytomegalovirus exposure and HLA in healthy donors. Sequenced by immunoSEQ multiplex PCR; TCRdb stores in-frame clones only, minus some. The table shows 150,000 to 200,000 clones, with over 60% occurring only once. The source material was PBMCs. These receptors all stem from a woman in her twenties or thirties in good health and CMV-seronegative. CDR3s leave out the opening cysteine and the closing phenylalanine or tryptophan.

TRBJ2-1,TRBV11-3,ASSLRQGLSNEQF
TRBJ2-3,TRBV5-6,ASSSTGTSRTDTQY
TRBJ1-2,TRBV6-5,ASSPGYGYT
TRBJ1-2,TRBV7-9,ASSLEGQGKYGYT
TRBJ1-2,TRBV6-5,ASSYQGLGYGYT
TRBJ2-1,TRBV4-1,ASGGNLYNEQF
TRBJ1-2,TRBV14,ASSPRIGTFYGYT
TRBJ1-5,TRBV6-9,ASSYSSGVALYGMRHQPQH
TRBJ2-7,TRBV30,AWSGGSGRQVEQY
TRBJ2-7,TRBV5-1,ASSWGTDSYEQY
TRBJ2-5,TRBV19,ASQATGVRETQY
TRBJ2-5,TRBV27,ASSHIRDRQFQETQY
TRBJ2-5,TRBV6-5,ASSRGQPQETQY
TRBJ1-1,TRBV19,ASKPAGGLNTEAF
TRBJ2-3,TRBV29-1,SVEDPTAPTDTQY
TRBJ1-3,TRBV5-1,ASSLGGRLDSGNTIY
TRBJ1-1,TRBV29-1,SVLGQGYTEAF
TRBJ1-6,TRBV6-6,ASSYSVGYNSPLH
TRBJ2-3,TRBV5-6,ASSWWRGGRGDTQY
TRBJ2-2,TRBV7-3,ASSRGLAPGELF
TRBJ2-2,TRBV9,ASSVASRERTGELF
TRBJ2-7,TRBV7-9,SSSLGTVEQY
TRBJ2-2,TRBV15,ATSRENLDRVWVTGELF
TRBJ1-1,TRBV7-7,ASSPLETDREAF
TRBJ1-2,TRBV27,ASTGGGQTSGGALRYYGYT
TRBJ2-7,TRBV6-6,ASSYRTHYEQY
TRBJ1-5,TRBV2,ASSGQGAFQPQH
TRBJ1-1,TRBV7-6,ASSLGHTRGGTEAF
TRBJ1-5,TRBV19,ASSIGQGGSQPQH
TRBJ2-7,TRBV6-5,ASSYSKRGGEQY
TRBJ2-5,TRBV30,AWSRTSGRVGRETQY
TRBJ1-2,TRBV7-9,ASSSTGSYGYT
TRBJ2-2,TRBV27,ASKSPAGGPRTGELF
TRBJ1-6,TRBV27,ASRAGQGNSPLH
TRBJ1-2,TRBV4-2,ASSQVLGDYGYP
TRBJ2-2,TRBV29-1,SVGQRNTAGTGELF
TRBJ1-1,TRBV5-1,ATRGGLWDTEAF
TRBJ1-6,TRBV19,ASSMATGGLGSPLH
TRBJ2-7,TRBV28,ASSSQDFPGSSYEQY
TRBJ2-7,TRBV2,ASSPPGLEQY
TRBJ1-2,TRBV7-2,ASSRATGNYGYT
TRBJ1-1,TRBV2,ASSDKDRGYPEAF
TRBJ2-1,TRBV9,ASSDDSGRALYNEQF
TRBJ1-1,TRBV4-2,ASRNRVGSTEAF
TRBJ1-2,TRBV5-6,ASRYGRGFGLNYT
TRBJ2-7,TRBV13,ASSSGHSYEQY
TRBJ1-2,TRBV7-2,ASSFPQGAIGYT
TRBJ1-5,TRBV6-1,ASSGNKHQPQH